This TCR beta chain was observed in a study of shared clonotypes between healthy human individuals (dated by TCRdb to 2020 to 2022). In the study overall: The cohort included three men and two women between 18 and 49 years of age. For each donor, CD4 naive and CD4 memory were each given three plates, CD8 naive was given two plates, and CD8 memory was given one plate. To estimate repertoire size and how much clonotype sharing occurs between individuals, the study deeply sequenced the blood TCR repertoires of several healthy adults. To increase sequencing depth and limit assay-specific biases, TCR repertoire library preparation and sequencing were carried out by different laboratories using diverse techniques. Leukapheresis yielded between about 0.94 and 9 billion PBMCs per donor. Paper-wide results and their limitations: About 5% of naive CD4, roughly 3.5% of naive CD8, approximately 2% of memory CD4, and less than 0.45% of memory CD8 clonotypes were shared across several donors. Pairwise subsampling indicated that sequencing depth was expected to affect the degree of clonotype sharing among donors. Estimated clonotype richness was generally larger for naive than for memory subsets. Even with the large sequencing depth, rarefaction of the sorted-subset datasets indicated that sequencing was incomplete. Sampling was restricted to blood, and TCR repertoires in tissue are likely to differ from TCR repertoires in blood. The small number of donors limited the genetic and exposure-history diversity represented. Clonotypes shared by all four sorted-subset donors showed higher generation probabilities than non-shared clonotypes.

Healthy HIV-negative adults with no recently reported acute infections or vaccinations were included as donors. Every donor was a Caucasian adult living in Nashville, Tennessee, USA. CD4+ T cells were enriched through magnetic negative selection, after which naive cells were positively selected on CD45RA and the remaining negative fraction served as the memory subset. After blood collection by leukapheresis, PBMCs were isolated using Ficoll-Histopaque density gradient centrifugation and then cryopreserved in the vapor phase of liquid nitrogen. Analytical flow cytometry was used to check the purity and quantity of each magnetically sorted T cell population. Genomic DNA was isolated from every sorted fraction and measured by UV absorbance on a Nanodrop 2000c. TCR CDR3 regions were amplified from genomic DNA by multiplex PCR using the deep immunoSEQ assay. For each cell subset, the extracted genomic DNA was distributed evenly across all wells of several immunoSEQ 96-well plates, and each plate served as one replicate. For sorted subsets, about 0.2 ug genomic DNA, equal to tens of thousands of T cell genomes, was loaded into each replicate PCR. Purified libraries were quantified with a Qubit 3.0 fluorometer, sized on a Bioanalyzer 2100, and re-quantified with the KAPA Library Quantification kit. Each immunoSEQ 96-well plate was sequenced on its own single-read 150-cycle Illumina NextSeq 550 flow cell. On the authors' methods: Because only junctional sequences without quality scores were contained in the immunoSEQ output, filtering matching that applied to full-length reads could not be performed. To assign V/J genes and CDR3, sequences were annotated against IMGT germline references using PyIR, a Python wrapper for IgBLAST v1.9. Reads were filtered out if the reads had weak V/J assignments (E-value above 1e-6), no CDR3, stop codons, out-of-frame junctions, or ambiguous translated residues. V3J clonotypes were defined by identical inferred V gene, J gene, and CDR3 amino acid sequence. Percentage overlap between repertoires was computed as shared unique clonotypes divided by the size of the smaller repertoire. RTK rarefaction, the Chao1 estimator, and Recon v2.1 estimates of unobserved clonotypes were used to assess repertoire richness. Generation probabilities were computed with OLGA for all TCRbeta clonotypes obtained by the gDNA method from four donors. The table was pulled from immuneACCESS by TCRdb, which kept in-frame rearrangements only. Such tables lose some clones; where checked, under half of the loss comes from unresolved V genes, and the rest has no known cause. That table supplies the V and J calls and clone size; D and trimming were determined from the DNA. The sample records roughly 500,000 clones, roughly 95% of which are singletons. The ten biggest clones cover under 0.065% of the sample.

In regard to this clone: The clone's antigen remains unknown. No base qualities exist here, and no much larger clone lies one base off it.

Between the V and J ends, shortened by 2 bases and 9 bases respectively, the junction contains 19 bases. CDR1 is given as MNHEY and CDR2 as SVGAGI, both from the germline V gene. Measured from the cysteine to the phenylalanine, the CDR3 is 16 residues long. Of all the DNA, just the CDR3 is kept, 48 bases in frame from base 1. This receptor was taken from a woman aged 30 to 39 in good health. Sequencing was done on a sample of naive CD4+ T cells sorted from blood. The cell subset or site label corresponds to: CD45RA+ positively selected. This sequence uses TRBV6-5 and TRBJ2-2; the D gene is perhaps TRBD2, on 6 matching bases. CDR3 region: CASSYGAGFRGRELFF. The nucleotides are TGTGCCAGCAGTTACGGTGCGGGATTTCGAGGGAGGGAGCTGTTTTTT.